Shown below are 12 T cell receptor beta chains from a single sample sequenced in a study of blood T cell repertoires in COVID-19. Assay used: immunoSEQ multiplex PCR; TCRdb lists only in-frame clones, some missing. The table records around 280,000 clones, more than 70% of them present only once. Sequencing was carried out using peripheral blood. The origin of the receptors is a woman aged 25 to 39 with COVID-19, enrolled during active disease.

V is TRBV5-1 and J is TRBJ1-1, with D uncertain. The V end was cut by 2 bases, the J end by 1 base, with 9 bases between. Germline CDR1 SGHRS, CDR2 YFSETQ. This CDR3 has 14 amino acids. In DNA, the CDR3 is TGCGCCAGCAGCTTCGACACCGCGAACACTGAAGCTTTCTTT. Its translation: CASSFDTANTEAFF.

The J gene is TRBJ1-2, the V gene TRBV5-4, with D tentatively TRBD1 (6 bases). V shed 3 bases and J shed 1 base, with 10 bases lying between them. The CDR3 contains 14 residues. Germline CDR1 SGHNT, CDR2 YYREEE (reference sequence). The chain's CDR3 is CASSYGQNNYGYTF. CDR3 coding DNA: TGTGCCAGCAGCTATGGACAGAATAACTATGGCTACACCTTC.

This clone has more than one count but fewer than ten. J is TRBJ2-7 and V is TRBV15; the match to TRBD2 covers 7 bases. V dropped 0 bases and J dropped 4; count of bases not matched to a gene: 6. Germline CDR1 and CDR2: LNHNV and YYDKDF (reference sequence). The CDR3 covers 15 residues. CDR3 sequence reads: CATSRDLREFYEQYF. As DNA, the CDR3 is TGTGCCACCAGCAGAGATTTGCGGGAGTTTTACGAGCAGTACTTC.

The gene calls are TRBV6-5 and TRBJ1-3, with TRBD1 as a possible D gene (5 bases). The CDR3 extends over 15 amino acids. CDR1 is MNHEY, CDR2 SVGAGI, per germline. The V gene lost 2 bases and the J gene lost 0 bases, with 8 bases spanning the gap. CDR3 sequence: CASSYGANSGNTIYF. As DNA, the CDR3 is TGTGCCAGCAGTTACGGGGCTAACTCTGGAAACACCATATATTTT.

The chain is built from TRBV9 and TRBJ1-2; 9 bases fit TRBD1. Trimming cost V 0 bases and J 6 bases; bases outside gene matches: 3. Germline-derived CDR1 and CDR2 are SGDLS and YYNGEE. The CDR3 extends over 14 amino acids. Here the CDR3 DNA reads TGTGCCAGCAGCGTAGGACAGGGGGTCGATGGCTACACCTTC. Translating it yields CASSVGQGVDGYTF.

V gene TRBV9 combines with J gene TRBJ1-5; D remains unclear. Trimming pared 0 bases from V and 7 bases from J, leaving 8 bases between. Germline V lookup: CDR1 SGDLS, CDR2 YYNGEE. The CDR3 loop spans 13 amino acids. CDR3: CASSVDGDQPQHF. As DNA, the CDR3 is TGTGCCAGCAGCGTAGACGGAGACCAGCCCCAGCATTTT. The variable domain in full, completed from reference TRBV9 and TRBJ1-5, reads DSGVTQTPKHLITATGQRVTLRCSPRSGDLSVYWYQQSLDQGLQFLIQYYNGEERAKGNILERFSAQQFPDLHSELNLSSLELGDSALYFCASSVDGDQPQHFGDGTRLSIL.

The chain carries TRBV7-2 and TRBJ1-1, with unresolved D. V lost 5 bases, J lost 0 bases, and 22 bases lay in between. Germline assignment: CDR1 SGHTA and CDR2 FQGNSA. The CDR3 runs 18 residues. The DNA of the CDR3 is TGTGCCAGCAGCCCCCCACCCTCAGGACTGAGGATGAACACTGAAGCTTTCTTT. It translates to CASSPPPSGLRMNTEAFF.

The chain recombines TRBV7-6 with TRBJ2-3; TRBD1 matches 8 bases. V lost 5 bases to trimming and J lost 7 bases; unmatched junction nucleotides: 14. The germline gives CDR1 SGHVS, CDR2 FNYEAQ. The CDR3 is made up of 16 amino acids. The CDR3 DNA reads TGTGCCAGCAGCCCCCGGACAGGGCTACGAACAAATACGCAGTATTTT. Residues: CASSPRTGLRTNTQYF.

The gene calls are TRBV9 and TRBJ2-1, with 14 bases lining up with TRBD2. This CDR3 is built from 18 residues. Per germline, CDR1 SGDLS and CDR2 YYNGEE. The ends lost 3 bases at V and 0 bases at J; junction bases unmatched: 5. CDR3 nucleotide sequence: TGTGCCAGCAGCGCAGGACTAGCGGGGGGCCCCTCCTACAATGAGCAGTTCTTC. It codes for CASSAGLAGGPSYNEQFF.

Only a few counts were recorded for this clone. This rearrangement joins TRBV30 to TRBJ1-2, with D possibly matching TRBD1 (6 bases). Trimming pared 3 bases from V and 2 bases from J, leaving 10 bases between. Per the germline V gene, CDR1 is GTSNPN and CDR2 is SVGIG (reference sequence). The length of the CDR3 is 13 residues. The CDR3 DNA sequence: TGTGCCTGGAGAACAAGGGGGAACTATGGCTACACCTTC. Protein sequence: CAWRTRGNYGYTF. Supplemented by reference TRBV30 and TRBJ1-2, the full variable domain reads SQTIHQWPATLVQPVGSPLSLECTVEGTSNPNLYWYRQAAGRGLQLLFYSVGIGQISSEVPQNLSASRPQDRQFILSSKKLLLSDSGFYLCAWRTRGNYGYTFGSGTRLTVV.

The rearrangement joins TRBV10-3 to TRBJ2-1; 10 bases agree with TRBD2. V gave up 6 bases and J gave up 6 bases; unmatched junction bases: 14. This CDR3 region has 17 residues. Germline CDR1 ENHRY, CDR2 SYGVKD. CDR3 coding DNA: TGTGCCATCAGCCAAAAAGCGGGAGGGCAAGGCGCCAATGAGCAGTTCTTC. This translates into CAISQKAGGQGANEQFF.

This clone has just one count. The J gene is TRBJ2-7, the V gene TRBV5-1; D gene unclear. The CDR3 spans 14 residues. Between the trimmed V and J ends, which lost 0 bases and 0 bases, there was a span of 7 bases. Germline values: CDR1 SGHRS, CDR2 YFSETQ. CDR3 protein: CASSLELSSYEQYF. In DNA form, the CDR3 reads TGCGCCAGCAGCTTGGAGCTAAGCTCCTACGAGCAGTACTTC.